The 3 T cell receptor beta chains presented below share a single source sample, sequenced in a study of blood T cells in healthy people across ages. A second PCR, run for roughly 7 to 11 cycles, used a sample-barcoded 5' primer plus a J-beta primer mix. TCRdb used MiXCR to reprocess the 5' RACE reads, holding one entry per CDR3 protein. The profile shows roughly 1,300,000 distinct CDR3 sequences, around 59% of them singletons. Sequencing was done on a sample of blood. The receptors derive from a man between 18 and 35 years old in good health.

J is TRBJ2-5 and V is TRBV30; perhaps TRBD2 as D (5 bases). V was clipped by 4 bases and J by 11 bases, with 20 bases between them. Germline V gene lookup returns CDR1 GTSNPN and CDR2 SVGIG (reference sequence). The CDR3 runs to 13 residues. As DNA, the CDR3 is TGTGCCTGGAACCTTTACGGGAAAGAGGTGCAGTACTTC. Its protein product is CAWNLYGKEVQYF.

With respect to this clonotype: A much larger clone differs by one base, so this may be a read error. V and J are TRBV12-3 or TRBV12-4 and TRBJ1-2, with a tentative D call TRBD1 (5 bases). Trimming cost V 6 bases and J 7 bases, with 12 bases left between them. This CDR3 spans 12 amino acids. The CDR3 nucleotides are TGTGCCAGCAGGTTGTATGGGGGTGGCTACACCTTC. As protein: CASRLYGGGYTF.

The chain is built from TRBV5-5 and TRBJ2-1; a weak D match, TRBD1 (5 bases). The CDR3 totals 15 residues. From germline, CDR1 is SGHKS and CDR2 YYEKEE (reference sequence). With 2 bases removed from V and 2 bases from J, the gap between germline ends came to 11 bases. CDR3 nucleotides: TGTGCCAGCAGCTTAACAGGAGACACCTACAATGAGCAGTTCTTC. This codes for CASSLTGDTYNEQFF.